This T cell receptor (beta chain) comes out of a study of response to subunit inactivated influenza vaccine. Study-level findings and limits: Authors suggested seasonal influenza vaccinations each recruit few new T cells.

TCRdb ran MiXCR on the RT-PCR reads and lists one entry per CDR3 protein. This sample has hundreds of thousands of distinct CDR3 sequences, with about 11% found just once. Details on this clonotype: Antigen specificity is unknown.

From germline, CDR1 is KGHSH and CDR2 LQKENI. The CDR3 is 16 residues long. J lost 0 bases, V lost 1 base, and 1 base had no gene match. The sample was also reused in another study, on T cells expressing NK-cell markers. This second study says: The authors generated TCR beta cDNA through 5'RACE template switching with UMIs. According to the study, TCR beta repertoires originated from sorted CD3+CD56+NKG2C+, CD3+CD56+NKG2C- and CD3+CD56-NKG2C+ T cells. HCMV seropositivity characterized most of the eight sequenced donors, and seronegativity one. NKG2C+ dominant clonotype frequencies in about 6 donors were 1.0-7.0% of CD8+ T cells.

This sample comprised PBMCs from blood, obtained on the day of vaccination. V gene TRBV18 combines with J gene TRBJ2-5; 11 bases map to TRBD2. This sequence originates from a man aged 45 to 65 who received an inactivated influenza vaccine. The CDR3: CASSPRLAGNQETQYF. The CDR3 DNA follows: TGTGCCAGCTCACCACGACTAGCGGGGAACCAAGAGACCCAGTACTTC.